The next 8 T cell receptor beta chains were all read from a single sample in a study of technical replicates of blood from several donors. Clones were sequenced by immunoSEQ multiplex PCR, and TCRdb holds only the in-frame ones, with some missing. Of around 77,000 clones in the sample, roughly 92% were seen once. The source material was T cells isolated from PBMCs. These receptors were taken from a human donor in good health.

A few counts support this clone. The chain couples TRBV30 to TRBJ1-1, with 7 positions matching TRBD1. CDR3 length equals 11 residues. The germline V gene has CDR1 GTSNPN and CDR2 SVGIG (reference sequence). Losses at the gene ends were 4 bases for V and 8 bases for J; bases not matched to a gene: 4. Here the CDR3 DNA reads TGTGCCTGGATACAGGGGCCAGAAGCTTTCTTT. Protein sequence: CAWIQGPEAFF.

The chain links TRBV7-9 to TRBJ2-7, with 8 bases matching TRBD2. The CDR3 is 14 residues long. Looked up from germline, CDR1 is SEHNR and CDR2 is FQNEAQ (reference sequence). Trimming at V came to 1 base and at J to 3 bases, leaving 2 bases not matched to a gene. In DNA form, the CDR3 reads TGTGCCAGCAGCTTAGAGGGACTAGTCTACGAGCAGTACTTC. This gives the protein CASSLEGLVYEQYF.

The chain carries TRBV6-6 and TRBJ1-5; D possibly corresponds to TRBD1 (6 bases). CDR3 size: 15 residues. The V gene's germline CDR1 is MNHNY and CDR2 SVGAGI (reference sequence). V dropped 2 bases and J dropped 0 bases, with 8 bases sitting between them. The CDR3 region is CASSYRTDSNQPQHF. CDR3 bases: TGTGCCAGCAGTTACAGGACAGATAGCAATCAGCCCCAGCATTTT.

This clone was observed once. The chain links TRBV7-9 to TRBJ2-5; 8 positions match TRBD2. This CDR3 is 13 amino acids long. Germline-derived CDR1 and CDR2 are SEHNR and FQNEAQ (reference sequence). J was trimmed by 5 bases and V by 5 bases; bases with no gene match: 4. CDR3 region: CASSGRLAETQYF. CDR3 nucleotide sequence: TGTGCCAGCAGCGGCAGACTAGCGGAGACCCAGTACTTC.

Only a few counts were recorded for this clone. The gene calls are TRBV6-4 and TRBJ1-2; 10 bases fit TRBD1. The CDR3 loop spans 14 amino acids. Germline assignment: CDR1 MRHNA and CDR2 SNTAGT. Trimming at V came to 0 bases and at J to 8 bases, leaving 3 bases not matched to a gene. CDR3 in amino acids: CASSDSDRGQGYTF. The CDR3 bases are TGTGCCAGCAGTGACTCTGACAGGGGGCAGGGCTACACCTTC.

This rearrangement joins TRBV2 to TRBJ2-7, with TRBD1 identical over 8 bases. The CDR3 is made up of 16 amino acids. Germline V gene lookup returns CDR1 SNHLY and CDR2 FYNNEI. V was clipped by 2 bases and J by 4 bases; unmatched bases: 10. CDR3 coding DNA: TGTGCCAGCAGTGAAACAGTAACAGGGGGTATATACGAGCAGTACTTC. Translation gives CASSETVTGGIYEQYF.

The chain employs TRBV13 and TRBJ1-2, with D possibly being TRBD1 (6 bases). With 1 base removed from V and 4 bases from J, the gap between germline ends came to 10 bases. The CDR3 contains 14 residues. Germline CDR1 reads PRHDT; CDR2 reads FYEKMQ (reference sequence). CDR3 region: CASSLDRTAYGYTF. The CDR3 region has the DNA TGTGCCAGCAGCTTAGATAGGACAGCCTATGGCTACACCTTC.

CDR3 DNA sequence: TGTGCCAGCTCCGTTTCGGGAATATTGAATGAAAAACTGTTTTTT. Protein sequence: CASSVSGILNEKLFF. The chain employs TRBV11-2 and TRBJ1-4, with D unresolved. The CDR3 is made up of 15 amino acids. V shed 8 bases and J shed 5 bases, with 18 bases lying between them. The germline V gene encodes CDR1 SGHAT and CDR2 FQNNGV.